This T cell receptor (beta chain) was captured in a study of OX40 agonist ivuxolimab in advanced cancers. Study-level background: Ivuxolimab, an antibody acting as an agonist of OX40 (CD134), was used to treat patients.

Study-level points and caveats: Relative to CD4+, CD8+ T cells held more expanded clones on average.

Regarding this clone: Its target is not known.

Peripheral blood came from all dose cohorts at three timepoints. Data came from immunoSEQ multiplex PCR; TCRdb stores just in-frame clones and leaves some out. The sample consists of almost 80,000 clones, roughly 84% of them appearing once. Per the germline V gene, CDR1 is SGHAT and CDR2 is FQNNGV. V lost 1 base and J lost 2, with 10 bases in between. CDR3 size: 15 residues. The V call is TRBV11-2, the J call TRBJ2-3; a weak D match, TRBD2 (5 bases). The input for sequencing was CD4+ or CD8+ T cells sorted from blood, taken in a trial of the OX40 agonist ivuxolimab. The TCR comes from an adult with an advanced solid tumor such as melanoma, head and neck, liver or kidney cancer. The CDR3 region has the DNA TGTGCCAGCAGCTTAGGGCGGGTATCCACAGATACGCAGTATTTT. Residues: CASSLGRVSTDTQYF.